The present TCR beta chain was sequenced within a study of T cell responses to AZD1222 COVID-19 vaccine. This clone was recorded once. Its antigen is as yet unknown. General observations from the study: There were vaccine-associated CD4 TCRs across spike, dominant at 160-218 and 743-854. Donors, mostly white British, included more females; clonal diversity was possibly underestimated.

Only in-frame clones appear in the TCRdb table, and some are missing; sequencing was by immunoSEQ multiplex PCR. The repertoire includes fewer than 100,000 clones, around 90% of them detected once, and over 1.3% sits in the top ten. Second-dose schedules of about 4 or about 12 weeks were combined. The clonotype originates from an adult who received the AZD1222 COVID-19 vaccine. This sample comprised peripheral blood, obtained 28 days after the second AZD1222 dose.

The CDR3 nucleotides are TGTGCCAGCAGACCAGGGGGAGGGAATCAGCCCCAGCATTTT. It encodes CASRPGGGNQPQHF. V usage is TRBV7-2 and J usage is TRBJ1-5, with 7 bases that match TRBD1. The trim removed 6 bases at V and 4 bases at J, leaving 6 bases unmatched. The CDR3 has 14 residues. The germline V gene has CDR1 SGHTA and CDR2 FQGNSA.